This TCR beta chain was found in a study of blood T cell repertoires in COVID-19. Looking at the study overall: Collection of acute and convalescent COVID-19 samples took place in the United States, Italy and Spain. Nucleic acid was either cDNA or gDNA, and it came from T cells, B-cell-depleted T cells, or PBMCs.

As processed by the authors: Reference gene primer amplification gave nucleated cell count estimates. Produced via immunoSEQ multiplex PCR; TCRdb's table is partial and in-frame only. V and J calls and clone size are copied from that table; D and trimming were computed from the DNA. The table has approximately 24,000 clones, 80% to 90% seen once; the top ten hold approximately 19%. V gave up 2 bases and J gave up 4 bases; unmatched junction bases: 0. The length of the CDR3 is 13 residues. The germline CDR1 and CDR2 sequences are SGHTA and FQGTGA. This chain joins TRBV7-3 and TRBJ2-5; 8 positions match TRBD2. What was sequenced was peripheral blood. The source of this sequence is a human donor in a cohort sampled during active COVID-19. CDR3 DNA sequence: TGTGCCAGCAGCTTAGCGGGAGGAGAGACCCAGTACTTC. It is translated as CASSLAGGETQYF.